This TCR beta chain is from a study of shared clonotypes between healthy human individuals. General study results and limits: Estimated richness was generally greater in naive than memory subsets. Shared clonotypes across all four donors exceeded non-shared ones in generation probability. The sharing of 5% to 6.5% of naive CD4 clonotypes was seen across a handful of donors.

Sequencing used immunoSEQ multiplex PCR; TCRdb keeps in-frame clones, though not all of them. The data contain hundreds of thousands of clones, approximately 74% of them seen just once; the ten biggest clones take up under 2%. Recent acute infections and vaccinations were absent in the healthy HIV-negative adult donors. Notes on this clone: Its antigen is undetermined.

This CDR3 region has 14 residues. CDR1 and CDR2 (germline): MDHEN, SYDVKM. Trimming removed 5 bases at V and 0 bases at J, with 8 bases between. The chain links TRBV28 to TRBJ1-5; D not certain. Sequencing was performed on memory CD4+ T cells sorted from blood. The subset was: CD45RA-negative fraction. This TCR came from a woman aged 25 to 39 in good health. In DNA, the CDR3 is TGTGCCAGCAGTAACGGCGGTAGCAATCAGCCCCAGCATTTT. Translating it yields CASSNGGSNQPQHF.